This T cell receptor beta chain was found in a study of T cells of healthy individuals. Germline V gene lookup returns CDR1 LGHDT and CDR2 YNNKEL (reference sequence). V shed 2 bases and J shed 5 bases, with 9 bases lying between them. This CDR3 spans 13 amino acids. TCRdb redid the calling of the 5' RACE reads with MiXCR, one entry per CDR3 protein. The profile covers 50,000 to 55,000 distinct CDR3 sequences, with around 15% appearing a single time and about 16% taken by the ten largest. This clonotype was observed at least ten times. This rearrangement joins TRBV3-1 to TRBJ1-2; D is unresolved. This TCR came from a human donor in good health. The CDR3 protein is CASSQMGPYGYTF. CDR3 coding DNA: TGTGCCAGCAGCCAAATGGGCCCTTATGGCTACACCTTC.